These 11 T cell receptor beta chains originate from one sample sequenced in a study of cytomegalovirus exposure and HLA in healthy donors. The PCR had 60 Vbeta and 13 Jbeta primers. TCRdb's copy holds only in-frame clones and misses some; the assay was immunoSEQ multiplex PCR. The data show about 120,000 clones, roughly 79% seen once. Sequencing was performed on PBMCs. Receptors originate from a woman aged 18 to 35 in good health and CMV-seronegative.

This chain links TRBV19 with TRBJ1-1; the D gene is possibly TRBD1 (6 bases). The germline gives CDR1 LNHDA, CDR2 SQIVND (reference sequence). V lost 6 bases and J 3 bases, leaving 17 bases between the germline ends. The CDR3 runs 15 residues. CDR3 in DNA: TGTGCCAGTAGCATGGGGGTCAGGGGAGACACTGAAGCTTTCTTT. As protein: CASSMGVRGDTEAFF.

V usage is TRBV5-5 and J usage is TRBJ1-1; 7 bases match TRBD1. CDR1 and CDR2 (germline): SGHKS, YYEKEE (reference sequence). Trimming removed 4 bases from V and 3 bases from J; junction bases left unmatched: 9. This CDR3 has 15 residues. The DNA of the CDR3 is TGTGCCAGCAGCGAGTACAGGGGCTGGGACACTGAAGCTTTCTTT. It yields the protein CASSEYRGWDTEAFF.

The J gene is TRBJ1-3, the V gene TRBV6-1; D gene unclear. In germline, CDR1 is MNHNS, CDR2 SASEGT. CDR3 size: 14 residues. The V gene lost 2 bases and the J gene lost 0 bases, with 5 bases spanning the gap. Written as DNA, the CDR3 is TGTGCCAGCAGTGAACGTAGCTCTGGAAACACCATATATTTT. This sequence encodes CASSERSSGNTIYF.

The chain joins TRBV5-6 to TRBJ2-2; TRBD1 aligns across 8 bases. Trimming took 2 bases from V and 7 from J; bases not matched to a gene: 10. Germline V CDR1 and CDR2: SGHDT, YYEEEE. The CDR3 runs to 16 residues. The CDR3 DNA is TGTGCCAGCAGCTTAAAGGCAGGGGGCAGTATCGGGGAGCTGTTTTTT. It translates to CASSLKAGGSIGELFF.

CDR3 region: CASSLTGYTEAFF. The CDR3, as DNA: TGTGCCAGCAGCCTGACAGGGTACACTGAAGCTTTCTTT. This chain links TRBV7-9 with TRBJ1-1; 7 nucleotides agree with TRBD1. Germline V gene sequence: CDR1 SEHNR, CDR2 FQNEAQ (reference sequence). The length of the CDR3 is 13 residues. Trimming removed 5 bases from V and 3 bases from J; junction bases left unmatched: 3.

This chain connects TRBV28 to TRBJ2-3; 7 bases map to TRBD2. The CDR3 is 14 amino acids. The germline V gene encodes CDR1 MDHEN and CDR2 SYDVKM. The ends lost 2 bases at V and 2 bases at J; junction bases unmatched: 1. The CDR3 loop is CASSLRGDTDTQYF. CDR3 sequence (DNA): TGTGCCAGCAGTTTACGGGGGGACACAGATACGCAGTATTTT. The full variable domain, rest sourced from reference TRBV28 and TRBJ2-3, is DVKVTQSSRYLVKRTGEKVFLECVQDMDHENMFWYRQDPGLGLRLIYFSYDVKMKEKGDIPEGYSVSREKKERFSLILESASTNQTSMYLCASSLRGDTDTQYFGPGTRLTVL.

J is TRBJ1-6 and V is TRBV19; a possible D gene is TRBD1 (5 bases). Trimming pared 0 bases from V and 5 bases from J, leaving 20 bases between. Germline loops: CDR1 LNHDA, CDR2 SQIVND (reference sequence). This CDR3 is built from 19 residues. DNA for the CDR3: TGTGCCAGTAGTATAGATCTAGGGGCGGCGAGTGGAAATAATTCACCCCTCCACTTT. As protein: CASSIDLGAASGNNSPLHF.

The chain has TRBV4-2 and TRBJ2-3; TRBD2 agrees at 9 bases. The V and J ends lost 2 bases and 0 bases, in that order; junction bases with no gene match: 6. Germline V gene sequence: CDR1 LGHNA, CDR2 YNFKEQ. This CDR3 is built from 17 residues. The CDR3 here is CASSQSPTSGSTDTQYF. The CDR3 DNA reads TGTGCCAGCAGCCAATCCCCGACTAGCGGAAGCACAGATACGCAGTATTTT.

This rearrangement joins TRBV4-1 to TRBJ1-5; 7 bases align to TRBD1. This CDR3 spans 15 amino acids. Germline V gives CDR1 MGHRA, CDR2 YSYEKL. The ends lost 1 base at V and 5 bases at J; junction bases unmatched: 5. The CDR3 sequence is CASSQALRGDQPQHF. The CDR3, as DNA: TGCGCCAGCAGCCAAGCCCTCAGGGGGGATCAGCCCCAGCATTTT.

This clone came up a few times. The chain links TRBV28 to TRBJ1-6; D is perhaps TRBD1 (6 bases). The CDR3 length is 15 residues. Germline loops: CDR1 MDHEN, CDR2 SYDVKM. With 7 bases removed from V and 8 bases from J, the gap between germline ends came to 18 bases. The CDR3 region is CASMPSGAADSPLHF. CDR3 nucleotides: TGTGCCAGCATGCCATCAGGGGCGGCGGATTCACCCCTCCACTTT.

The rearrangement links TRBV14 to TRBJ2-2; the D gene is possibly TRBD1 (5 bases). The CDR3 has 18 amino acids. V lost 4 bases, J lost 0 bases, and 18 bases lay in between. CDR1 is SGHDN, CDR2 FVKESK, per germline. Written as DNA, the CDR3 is TGTGCCAGCAGCCTCACCCCTCAGCGACAGTCGAACACCGGGGAGCTGTTTTTT. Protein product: CASSLTPQRQSNTGELFF.